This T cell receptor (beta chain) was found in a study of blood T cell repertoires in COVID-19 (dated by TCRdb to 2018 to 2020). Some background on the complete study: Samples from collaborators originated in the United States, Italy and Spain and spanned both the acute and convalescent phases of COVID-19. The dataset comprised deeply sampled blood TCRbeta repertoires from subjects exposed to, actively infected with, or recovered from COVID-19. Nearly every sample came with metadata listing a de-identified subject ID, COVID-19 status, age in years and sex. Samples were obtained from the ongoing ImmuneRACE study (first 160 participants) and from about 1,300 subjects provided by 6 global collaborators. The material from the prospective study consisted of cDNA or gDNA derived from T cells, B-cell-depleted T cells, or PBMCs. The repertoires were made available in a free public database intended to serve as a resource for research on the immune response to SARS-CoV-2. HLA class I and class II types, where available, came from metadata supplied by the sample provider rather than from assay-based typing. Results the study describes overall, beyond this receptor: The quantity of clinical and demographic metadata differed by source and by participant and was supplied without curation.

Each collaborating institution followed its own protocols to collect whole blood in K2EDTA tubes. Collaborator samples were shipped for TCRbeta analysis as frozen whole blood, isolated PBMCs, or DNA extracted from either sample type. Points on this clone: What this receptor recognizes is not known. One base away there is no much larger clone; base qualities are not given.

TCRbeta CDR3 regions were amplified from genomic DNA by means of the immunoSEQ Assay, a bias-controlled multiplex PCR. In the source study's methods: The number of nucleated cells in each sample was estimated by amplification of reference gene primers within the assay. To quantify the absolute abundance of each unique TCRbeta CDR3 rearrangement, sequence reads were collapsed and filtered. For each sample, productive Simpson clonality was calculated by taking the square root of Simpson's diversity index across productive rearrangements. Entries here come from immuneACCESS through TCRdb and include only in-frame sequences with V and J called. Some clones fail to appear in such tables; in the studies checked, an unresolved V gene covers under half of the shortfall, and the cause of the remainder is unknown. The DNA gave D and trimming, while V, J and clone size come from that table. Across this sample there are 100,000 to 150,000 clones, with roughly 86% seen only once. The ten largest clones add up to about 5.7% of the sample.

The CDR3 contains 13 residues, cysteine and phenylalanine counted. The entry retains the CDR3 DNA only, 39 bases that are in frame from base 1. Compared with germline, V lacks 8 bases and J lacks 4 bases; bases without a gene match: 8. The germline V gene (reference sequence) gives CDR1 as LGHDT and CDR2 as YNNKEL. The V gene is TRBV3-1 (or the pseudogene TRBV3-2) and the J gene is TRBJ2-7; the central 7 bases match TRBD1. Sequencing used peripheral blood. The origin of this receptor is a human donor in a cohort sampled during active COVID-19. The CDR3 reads CASGPGGLYEQYF. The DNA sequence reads TGTGCCAGCGGGCCAGGGGGTCTTTACGAGCAGTACTTC.